This TCR beta chain comes out of a study of human T cells and chemical hapten exposure (dated by TCRdb to the early 2020s). Regarding the research as a whole: For sensitization, 2% DPC in acetone was applied to a roughly 2 cm by roughly 2 cm area of upper inner arm skin. Alopecia areata with under or over 50% scalp involvement, alopecia totalis and alopecia universalis were represented in the patient cohort, which was mostly female. Patch testing was performed on the upper back with Finn chambers containing 0.01% DPC, and the patch tests were scored after 6 days according to International Contact Dermatitis Research Group standards. Nearly 30 alopecia patients provided blood for TCR sequencing at one to four time points (pre-sensitization, 2, 6 and 24 weeks). The libraries were sequenced as a pool, and the TCR yield per sample differed mostly because of small variations in library volumes within the pool. Throughout the study period of around 25 weeks, patients also received therapeutic DPC doses to the scalp every week. Blood was sampled from patients pre-sensitization (week 0) and at 2, 6 and about 24 weeks after DPC sensitization. Peripheral blood TCR repertoire changes were tracked in vivo in alopecia patients during primary and secondary sensitization to the hapten diphenylcyclopropenone (DPC). Summary of the overall study and its limitations: DPC sensitization did not change the number of TCRs with a frequency above 1 in 1000, and there was no evidence of changes in global repertoire structure. Alopecia, a presumed autoimmune disease, was present in all patients, so the immune response of the patients might differ from that of healthy individuals. The number of PT1 expanded TCRs positively correlated with patch test score, significant at thresholds 8, 16 and 32 but not 4. Significantly more large CDR3 similarity clusters were formed by expanded TCRs than by pre-sensitization or healthy control sets, consistent with antigen-driven responses. After repeated subsampling, the strength of the expansion versus patch-test correlation and the threshold at which it became significant changed.

From its cysteine to its phenylalanine, the CDR3 spans 10 amino acids. Of all the DNA, just the CDR3 is kept, 30 bases in frame from base 1. V is pared back by 2 bases and J by 11 bases, with 9 bases lying between the germline termini. From a lookup of the germline V gene, CDR1 and CDR2 are SQVTM and ANQGSEA. Libraries came from RACE. Sequenced using a NextSeq 500. Library preparation attached unique molecular identifiers to individual cDNA molecules for quantitative, reproducible TCR counting. Both TCR alpha and TCR beta chains were sequenced from each blood RNA sample. In the authors' own workflow: Samples had a median of approximately 96,000 TCRs, with a range from roughly 23,224 to 700,000. V, J and CDR3 annotation of the TCR reads was performed with the Decombinator software suite. Every sample was subsampled to the same number of TCRs (28,000) for the PS versus PT1 abundance plots. TCRs were defined as expanded if absent before sensitization and observed at least eight times at the 2-week time point. The public reads were reanalyzed by TCRdb: fastp trimming at Q25, MiXCR alignment, in-frame beta chains only. CDR3 protein sequences are deduplicated, and each keeps its most common genes and DNA. The V and J calls and clone size are TCRdb's, not the authors'. A total of 150,000 to 200,000 distinct CDR3 sequences appear in this sample, 20% to 25% of them only once. In total, the top ten clones hold under 7.5% of the sample.

This clonotype turned up a few times. Its antigen target is currently unknown. No base qualities exist here, and no much larger clone lies one base off it. Explained via the paper, the time point label denotes: patch test 1, 2 weeks after DPC sensitization. The sample's treatment or condition label, in plain terms: therapeutic diphenylcyclopropenone sensitization with weekly scalp DPC. At every patch-test visit, the blood draw took place before the patch test was put on. Eligible patients were aged 18 to 70, diagnosed with alopecia, deemed suitable for DPC therapy, and excluded if pregnant. Total RNA was extracted from unfractionated whole blood that had been collected in Tempus Blood RNA tubes.

The chain is encoded by TRBV29-1 joined to TRBJ1-1, with the D gene call left open. The material was whole blood, obtained in connection with sensitization to the hapten diphenylcyclopropenone (DPC). The sequence derives from a woman aged 45 to 65 with alopecia areata. Some clones in this sample may be carry-over from other donors' samples. The CDR3 corresponds to CSVENGFAFF. The base sequence is TGCAGCGTTGAAAACGGATTCGCTTTCTTT.